The next 28 T cell receptor beta chains were all read from a single sample in a study of CD8 T cells in ankylosing spondylitis. Their antigens are not known. Each CDR3 protein gets one entry after TCRdb re-called the 5' RACE reads with MiXCR. The table includes approximately 520,000 distinct CDR3 sequences, approximately 5% detected once. General observations from the study: It appeared that ankylosing spondylitis blood was characterized by a TCR beta motif of several highly homologous variants.

The sequenced sample was blood, either unsorted or a sorted T cell fraction (not recorded which). These receptors came from a male donor with ankylosing spondylitis.

The chain combines TRBV6-2 or TRBV6-3 with TRBJ2-7; unclear D gene. The CDR3 has 13 residues. Deletions cut 6 bases from V and 1 base from J, with 10 bases between. The germline V gene has CDR1 MNHEY and CDR2 SVGEGT. CDR3 protein: CASSFPVSYEQYF. The CDR3 DNA follows: TGTGCCAGCAGCTTCCCAGTATCCTACGAGCAGTACTTC.

This clonotype was picked up many times. This chain connects TRBV11-2 to TRBJ1-3; D is perhaps TRBD1 (5 bases). The CDR3 has 16 residues. Germline loops: CDR1 SGHAT, CDR2 FQNNGV. V was pared by 4 bases and J by 0 bases, with 13 bases between. The CDR3 bases are TGTGCCAGCAGCTCGAGACAGAGTTTCTCTGGAAACACCATATATTTT. Its protein product is CASSSRQSFSGNTIYF.

This clonotype was observed many times. The J gene is TRBJ1-6, the V gene TRBV4-3; D is unresolved. Trimming stripped 0 bases from V and 4 bases from J, with 13 bases between. CDR1 and CDR2 (germline): LGHNA, YSLEER. The length of the CDR3 is 17 residues. Here the CDR3 reads CASSQDWVTAYNSPLHF. DNA of the CDR3: TGCGCCAGCAGCCAAGATTGGGTAACAGCGTATAATTCACCCCTCCACTTT.

This clonotype was seen repeatedly, ten times or more. The chain combines TRBV15 with TRBJ1-3; D remains unclear. The CDR3 totals 18 residues. Per the germline V gene, CDR1 is LNHNV and CDR2 is YYDKDF (reference sequence). Trimming shortened V by 0 bases and J by 0 bases, and 15 bases separated the two germline ends. The CDR3 sequence is CATSRDYRGPTSGNTIYF. CDR3 nucleotides: TGTGCCACCAGCAGAGATTACCGGGGTCCTACCTCTGGAAACACCATATATTTT.

Many counts were recorded for this clonotype. Here the CDR3 reads CASTGGTEDTQYF. CDR3 DNA: TGCGCCAGTACCGGAGGGACCGAAGATACGCAGTATTTT. The J gene is TRBJ2-3, the V gene TRBV5-1; possible D gene TRBD2, 6 bases. V lost 8 bases and J 5 bases, leaving 15 bases between the germline ends. Germline loops: CDR1 SGHRS, CDR2 YFSETQ. The CDR3 sequence is 13 residues long.

This clonotype occurred many times. The chain uses TRBV20-1 and TRBJ1-5; 8 bases line up with TRBD1. V shed 2 bases and J 7 bases; nucleotides not matched to a gene: 10. The germline V gene has CDR1 DFQATT and CDR2 SNEGSKA (reference sequence). This CDR3 region has 15 residues. The CDR3 is CSARPWETGDQPQHF. DNA of the CDR3: TGCAGTGCTAGACCCTGGGAGACAGGGGACCAGCCCCAGCATTTT.

At least ten counts were recorded for this clonotype. The chain joins TRBV5-1 to TRBJ2-2, with 7 bases aligning to TRBD2. With 1 base clipped from V and 1 base from J, the junction kept 4 bases outside the gene matches. This CDR3 spans 16 amino acids. Germline CDR1 SGHRS, CDR2 YFSETQ. The CDR3 reads CASSLLSGGNTGELFF. In DNA form, the CDR3 reads TGCGCCAGCAGCTTGTTATCGGGAGGGAACACCGGGGAGCTGTTTTTT.

This clonotype showed up just a few times. The rearrangement links TRBV11-2 to TRBJ1-1; D remains unclear. The CDR3 sequence is 14 residues long. V was cut by 4 bases and J by 5 bases, with 14 bases left in between. Germline V gene data show CDR1 as SGHAT and CDR2 as FQNNGV. The CDR3 DNA is TGTGCCAGCAGCTCGGGAGGATGGCGGACTGAAGCTTTCTTT. Translated: CASSSGGWRTEAFF.

At least ten counts were recorded for this clonotype. The chain employs TRBV7-9 and TRBJ1-1; 8 bases align to TRBD1. CDR1 is SEHNR, CDR2 FQNEAQ, per germline (reference sequence). Trimming at V came to 3 bases and at J to 6 bases, leaving 6 bases not matched to a gene. The CDR3 is 14 amino acids. CDR3 bases: TGTGCCAGCAGCTTTACCGGACAGGGCGCTGAAGCTTTCTTT. Protein sequence: CASSFTGQGAEAFF.

This clonotype was seen repeatedly, ten times or more. The genes are TRBV4-1 and TRBJ1-2; D uncertain. V was shortened by 5 bases and J by 2 bases, with 15 bases between the two germline ends. CDR1 MGHRA and CDR2 YSYEKL come from the germline V gene. This CDR3 has 15 amino acids. CDR3 bases: TGCGCCAGCAGCATCCGGGCTAACAAGAACTATGGCTACACCTTC. This codes for CASSIRANKNYGYTF.

This clonotype was observed at least ten times. The V and J genes are TRBV7-2 and TRBJ1-2; D may be TRBD1 (5 bases). Germline CDR1 reads SGHTA; CDR2 reads FQGNSA. The CDR3 length is 14 residues. V lost 5 bases and J lost 4, with 14 bases in between. The CDR3 protein is CASSLVGGGYGYTF. The CDR3 DNA sequence: TGTGCCAGCAGCCTTGTGGGGGGTGGCTATGGCTACACCTTC.

A remark on this clonotype: This may stem from a read error, because a much larger clone lies one nucleotide away. The V call is TRBV5-1, the J call TRBJ2-5; D not certain. Germline lookup yields CDR1 SGHRS and CDR2 YFSETQ. This CDR3 comprises 14 residues. V was cut by 0 bases and J by 4 bases, with 10 bases left in between. The CDR3 DNA sequence: TGCGCCAGCAGCTTGGCGGGTGTATCAGAGACCCAGTACTTC. The encoded protein is CASSLAGVSETQYF.

In its sample, this clonotype was seen many times. V usage is TRBV9 and J usage is TRBJ2-7; D call uncertain. The germline gives CDR1 SGDLS, CDR2 YYNGEE. This CDR3 has 13 residues. Trimming left V 4 bases short and J 6 bases short, with 14 bases between. The CDR3 DNA is TGTGCCAGCAGCCTCGAACCATCCCGCGAGCAGTACTTC. It encodes CASSLEPSREQYF.

This clonotype was detected many times. The chain is built from TRBV4-3 and TRBJ1-2; TRBD1 matches 7 bases. The CDR3 loop spans 17 amino acids. The V gene's germline CDR1 is LGHNA and CDR2 YSLEER. Trimming cost V 3 bases and J 4 bases; bases outside gene matches: 14. For the CDR3, the DNA is TGCGCCAGCAGCCAGTGGAGAGGGGGCGACTTAATCTATGGCTACACCTTC. The encoded protein is CASSQWRGGDLIYGYTF.

V and J are TRBV7-2 and TRBJ2-5; D might be TRBD2 (5 bases). V was clipped by 7 bases and J by 5 bases, with 17 bases between them. Germline V gives CDR1 SGHTA, CDR2 FQGNSA. The CDR3 has 14 residues. CDR3 in DNA: TGTGCCAGCACCCCCGCGGGTTTAGCGGAGACCCAGTACTTC. It encodes CASTPAGLAETQYF.

This clonotype was seen repeatedly, ten times or more. CDR3 sequence: CASSYYSGGSGGYTF. DNA for the CDR3: TGTGCCAGCAGTTACTACTCAGGGGGATCAGGGGGCTACACCTTC. This chain connects TRBV6-5 to TRBJ1-2; 7 nucleotides agree with TRBD1. Germline CDR1 and CDR2: MNHEY and SVGAGI. CDR3 size: 15 residues. V lost 1 base and J lost 8; bases outside the gene matches: 10.

This clonotype came up many times. This chain joins TRBV10-3 and TRBJ2-7; D ambiguous. Germline loops: CDR1 ENHRY, CDR2 SYGVKD. The CDR3 is made up of 11 amino acids. The V end lost 3 bases, the J end lost 3 bases, and 3 bases lay between the germline ends. The DNA for the CDR3 is TGTGCCATCAGTGATGGCTACGAGCAGTACTTC. Its translation is CAISDGYEQYF.

This clonotype came up many times. This chain uses TRBV5-1 with TRBJ2-1; 11 nucleotides match TRBD2. The ends lost 3 bases at V and 6 bases at J; junction bases unmatched: 8. Germline V gives CDR1 SGHRS, CDR2 YFSETQ. The CDR3 loop spans 16 amino acids. CDR3 DNA: TGCGCCAGCAGCTGGACACTAGCGGGGGTTATCAATGAGCAGTTCTTC. Translation: CASSWTLAGVINEQFF.

The CDR3 is CASSLHRDRVSYNEQFF. CDR3 bases: TGTGCCAGCAGTTTACACCGGGACAGGGTTTCCTACAATGAGCAGTTCTTC. This chain joins TRBV28 and TRBJ2-1; 9 bases are a match to TRBD1. Germline V lookup: CDR1 MDHEN, CDR2 SYDVKM. With 2 bases clipped from V and 1 base from J, the junction kept 6 bases outside the gene matches. The length of the CDR3 is 17 residues.

This clonotype was picked up many times. The chain links TRBV7-2 to TRBJ2-3; D unclear. The CDR3 has 14 residues. Trimming took 5 bases from V and 1 from J, leaving 10 bases between them. The germline gives CDR1 SGHTA, CDR2 FQGNSA. The CDR3 protein is CASSLLGGTDTQYF. The CDR3 nucleotides read TGTGCCAGCAGCCTGCTTGGGGGCACAGATACGCAGTATTTT.

Remarks on this clonotype: This may be a read error, as it is one base from a much larger clone. The chain recombines TRBV28 with TRBJ1-4; no clear D gene. Germline CDR1 MDHEN, CDR2 SYDVKM. Trimming took off 10 bases at V and 5 bases at J, with 20 bases between the two ends. The CDR3 totals 15 residues. The CDR3 DNA reads TGTGCCACGCCCGATCCTAGACTGAGAAATGAAAAACTGTTTTTT. Its protein is CATPDPRLRNEKLFF.

This clonotype was picked up a small number of times. The chain employs TRBV6-5 and TRBJ2-1; 11 bases are a match to TRBD2. CDR1 is MNHEY, CDR2 SVGAGI, per germline. This CDR3 is built from 17 residues. V was clipped by 2 bases and J by 1 base; unmatched bases: 4. The CDR3 DNA sequence: TGTGCCAGCAGTTACAGGCCTAGCGGGGGGTCCTACAATGAGCAGTTCTTC. Translated: CASSYRPSGGSYNEQFF.

This chain uses TRBV2 with TRBJ2-1, with D perhaps TRBD1 (6 bases). Trimming pared 1 base from V and 4 bases from J, leaving 17 bases between. Germline V lookup: CDR1 SNHLY, CDR2 FYNNEI. This CDR3 is 17 amino acids long. The CDR3 bases are TGTGCCAGCAGTGAAGATGCGGACAGCGCTGGGTACAATGAGCAGTTCTTC. Protein: CASSEDADSAGYNEQFF.

The rearrangement uses TRBV6-2 or TRBV6-3 and TRBJ2-1; tentative D call: TRBD2 (6 bases). Germline V gene data show CDR1 as MNHEY and CDR2 as SVGEGT. There are 14 residues in the CDR3. Trimming shortened V by 6 bases and J by 4 bases, and 13 bases separated the two germline ends. The CDR3 loop is CASRLAQKYNEQFF. DNA for the CDR3: TGTGCCAGCAGGCTAGCGCAGAAATACAATGAGCAGTTCTTC.

The table lists this clonotype with many counts. The chain links TRBV7-2 to TRBJ2-7; D tentatively reads TRBD1 or TRBD2 (6 bases each). Germline assignment: CDR1 SGHTA and CDR2 FQGNSA. This CDR3 has 14 residues. The V and J ends lost 3 bases and 4 bases respectively, with 13 bases between them. The chain's CDR3 is CASSFERGPYEQYF. In DNA, the CDR3 is TGTGCCAGCAGCTTTGAACGGGGGCCTTACGAGCAGTACTTC.

This chain joins TRBV20-1 and TRBJ2-1; no clear D. The germline V and J ends were trimmed by 3 bases and 1 base, with 7 bases remaining between them. From germline, CDR1 is DFQATT and CDR2 SNEGSKA (reference sequence). The CDR3 contains 13 residues. The DNA for the CDR3 is TGCAGTGCTAGTTGGGGTTCCTACAATGAGCAGTTCTTC. Residues: CSASWGSYNEQFF.

This clonotype was counted ten times or more. The rearrangement links TRBV27 to TRBJ1-6; D uncertain. This CDR3 has 13 amino acids. Trimming pared 4 bases from V and 7 bases from J, leaving 8 bases between. CDR1 MNHEY and CDR2 SMNVEV come from the germline V gene (reference sequence). The CDR3 bases are TGTGCCAGCAGTTGGGCTCCGAATTCACCCCTCCACTTT. It translates to CASSWAPNSPLHF.

This clonotype was detected many times. V and J are TRBV7-9 and TRBJ1-1, with D hard to call. Trimming took 1 base from V and 5 from J, leaving 11 bases between them. CDR3 length equals 14 residues. In germline, CDR1 is SEHNR, CDR2 FQNEAQ (reference sequence). The CDR3 DNA follows: TGTGCCAGCAGCTTAGATAGGGAGAGTACTGAAGCTTTCTTT. Translating it yields CASSLDRESTEAFF.